This TCR beta chain is from a study of T-cell memory formation after mild COVID-19 (dated by TCRdb to about 2021). Turning to the overall study: TCR sequence clusters from the two donors were largely donor specific. Two young, previously healthy adult volunteers made up the cohort, one male and one female. In a couple of donors, T-cell clones that expanded and contracted after mild COVID-19 were followed by sequencing TCRalpha and TCRbeta repertoires longitudinally. What the work shows at the level of the full study, not this receptor alone: SARS-CoV-2 specificity was not confirmed for the second-wave clones peaking on day 37. Some responding clones were detected in pre-infection memory, which suggested that pre-existing cross-reactive memory T cells had joined the SARS-CoV-2 response. Contracting CD4+ clones were found mainly in CM and EM memory subsets, while CD8+ clones were enriched in EMRA. The study included only two mild cases, and larger cohorts that include severe cases with pre-infection samples were judged to be necessary. Clones contracting from day 15 to 85 had balanced CD4/CD8 phenotypes, while a second wave expanding from day 15 to 37 was biased towards CD4+.

A note on this clonotype: Its antigen is currently not known. Base qualities were left out, and no much larger clone turns up one base away.

Ficoll-Paque density gradient centrifugation was the method used to isolate PBMCs. Counted from cysteine to phenylalanine, this CDR3 has 16 amino acids. Only CDR3 DNA is held: 48 bases, read in frame from base 1. Clipping removes 3 bases from V and 0 bases from J, with 5 as the unmatched junction base count. As encoded in the germline V gene, CDR1 is SGDLS while CDR2 is YYNGEE. Sequencing was carried out with an Illumina NovaSeq 6000. cDNA libraries for TCRalpha and TCRbeta were prepared by 5'RACE using constant-segment primers, with sample barcodes and unique molecular identifiers added. RNA was extracted from every sample with Trizol reagent. Libraries were amplified in two PCR steps, with a second sample barcode and Illumina TruSeq adapters added in the second step. Libraries were sequenced on an Illumina NovaSeq with 2 x 150 bp paired-end reads. The published analysis was carried out like this. The reads were demultiplexed and collapsed into UMI-guided consensus sequences using migec v1.2.7. Using mixcr v2.1.11, the UMI consensuses were aligned to TRA and TRB V and J templates and assembled into clonotypes. Clonotypes were classified as expanded or contracted when called significant by both edgeR and NoisET, with noise models trained on biological replicates. For edgeR calls, the thresholds were a false discovery rate-adjusted p below 0.01 and a log2 fold-change of 1. As an exploratory analysis of dynamics, max-normalized trajectories of the 1000 most abundant clonotypes were examined by PCA with hierarchical clustering. Each responding clone was given a CD4 or CD8 phenotype based on the CD4+ and CD8+ repertoires, which had been sequenced separately. TCRdb handled the public reads itself, with Q25 trimming in fastp and clone calling in MiXCR, and kept productive beta chains. Each CDR3 protein gets just one entry, which takes the most common genes and DNA from the rows behind it. TCRdb, rather than the study authors, made the V and J calls. The sample table holds roughly 340,000 distinct CDR3 sequences, of which around 20% were seen once. Around a fifth of the sample is in the top ten clones.

The chain was built from TRBV9 and TRBJ2-2; 7 central nucleotides agree with TRBD1. The sequencing input was PBMCs or a T cell subset sorted from them (not recorded which). The sequence came from a man aged 18-30 years who had mild COVID-19 (a few samples of this study predate the infection). The sample titles of this study are shuffled in the database, so cell type and time point are left out; the donor was told from shared clones. CDR3 sequence: CASSGLRGPNTGELFF. The nucleotide sequence reads TGTGCCAGCAGCGGACTAAGGGGGCCGAACACCGGGGAGCTGTTTTTT.